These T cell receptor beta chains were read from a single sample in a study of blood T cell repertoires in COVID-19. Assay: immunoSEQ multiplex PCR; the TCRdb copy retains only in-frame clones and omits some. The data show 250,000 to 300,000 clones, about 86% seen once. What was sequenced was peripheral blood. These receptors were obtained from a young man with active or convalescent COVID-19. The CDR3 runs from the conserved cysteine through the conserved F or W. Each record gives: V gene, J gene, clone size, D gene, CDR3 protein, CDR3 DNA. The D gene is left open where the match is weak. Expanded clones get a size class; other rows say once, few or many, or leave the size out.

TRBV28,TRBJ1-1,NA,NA,CASSGQGLAFF,TGTGCCAGCAGTGGGCAGGGGCTGGCTTTCTTT
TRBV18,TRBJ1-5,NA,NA,CASSPQGHPNQPQHF,TGTGCCAGCTCACCCCAGGGACATCCCAATCAGCCCCAGCATTTT
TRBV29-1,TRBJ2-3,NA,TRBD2,CSVADSTSIILDTQYF,TGCAGCGTTGCTGACTCGACTAGCATCATACTAGATACGCAGTATTTT
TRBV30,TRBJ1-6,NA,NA,CAWGPRDFNSPLHF,TGTGCCTGGGGCCCCCGGGACTTTAATTCACCCCTCCACTTT
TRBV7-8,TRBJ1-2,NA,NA,CASSSLGRQNYGYTF,TGTGCCAGCAGCTCCCTAGGGAGACAAAACTATGGCTACACCTTC
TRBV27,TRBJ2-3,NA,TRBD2,CASGLASADTQYF,TGTGCCAGTGGACTAGCCTCGGCAGATACGCAGTATTTT
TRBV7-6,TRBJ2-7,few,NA,CASSPEAGLSSYEQYF,TGTGCCAGCAGCCCCGAGGCGGGTCTTAGCTCCTACGAGCAGTACTTC
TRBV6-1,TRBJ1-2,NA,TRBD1,CASSEGDRGYGYTF,TGTGCCAGCAGTGAGGGGGACAGGGGATATGGCTACACCTTC
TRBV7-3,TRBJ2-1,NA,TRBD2,CASSLRLAGLNNEQFF,TGTGCCAGCAGCCTGCGACTAGCGGGTCTAAATAATGAGCAGTTCTTC
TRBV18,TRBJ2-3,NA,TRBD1,CASSPTRDRGPDTQYF,TGTGCCAGCTCACCTACCCGGGACAGGGGGCCAGATACGCAGTATTTT
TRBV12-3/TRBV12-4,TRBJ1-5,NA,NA,CASSTGQHQPQHF,TGTGCCAGCAGTACAGGACAGCATCAGCCCCAGCATTTT
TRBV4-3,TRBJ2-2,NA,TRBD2,CASSGRLADRHGELFF,TGCGCCAGCAGCGGAAGACTAGCGGACAGACACGGGGAGCTGTTTTTT